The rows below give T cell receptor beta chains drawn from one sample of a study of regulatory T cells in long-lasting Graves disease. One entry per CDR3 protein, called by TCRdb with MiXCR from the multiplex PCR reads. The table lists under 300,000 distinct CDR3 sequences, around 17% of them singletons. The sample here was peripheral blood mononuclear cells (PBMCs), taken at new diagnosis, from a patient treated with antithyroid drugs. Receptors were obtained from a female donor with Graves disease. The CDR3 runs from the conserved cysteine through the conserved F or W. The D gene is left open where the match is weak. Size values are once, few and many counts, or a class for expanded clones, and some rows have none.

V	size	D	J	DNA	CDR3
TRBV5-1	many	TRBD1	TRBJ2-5	TGCGCCAGCAGTTCCCCGGGACAGAGACGCCGGTACCAAGAGACCCAGTACTTC	CASSSPGQRRRYQETQYF
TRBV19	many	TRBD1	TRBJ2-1	TGTGCCAGTAGTATATCCCCGAGACAGGGGGCCTATGAGCAGTTCTTC	CASSISPRQGAYEQFF
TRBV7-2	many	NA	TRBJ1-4	TGTGCCAGCACCCGGGGGGGGGCGGATGAAAAACTGTTTTTT	CASTRGGADEKLFF
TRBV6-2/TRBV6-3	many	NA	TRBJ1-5	TGTGCCAGCAGTGAAAGGGCGGACGGACGTTTTAGCAATCAGCCCCAGCATTTT	CASSERADGRFSNQPQHF
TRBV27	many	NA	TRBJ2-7	TGTGCCAGCAGCACAGGGAGCTCCTACGAGCAGTACTTC	CASSTGSSYEQYF
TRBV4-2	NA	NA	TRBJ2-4	TGTGCCAGCAGCCCGACACATTTACTAGCCAAAAACATTCAGTACTTC	CASSPTHLLAKNIQYF
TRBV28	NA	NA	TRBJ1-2	NA	CASILAGRNYGYTF
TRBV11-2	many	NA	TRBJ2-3	TGTGCCAGCAGCCTCGACCGCCTCCGCACAGATACGCAGTATTTT	CASSLDRLRTDTQYF
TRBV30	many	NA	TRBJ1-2	TGTGCCTGGAGTCCGGGGTCCCCGACTAACTATGGCTACACCTTC	CAWSPGSPTNYGYTF
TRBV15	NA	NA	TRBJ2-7	TGTGCCACCAGCAGAGAGGTGGGGGTGGGATACGAGCAGTACTTC	CATSREVGVGYEQYF
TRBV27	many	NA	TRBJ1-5	TGTGCCAGCAGTTCCGGACGACATAGCAATCAGCCCCAGCATTTT	CASSSGRHSNQPQHF
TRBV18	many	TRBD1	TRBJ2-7	TGTGCCAGCTCACCCCCCCTAGAAGGACAGGACCAATCCTACGAGCAGTACTTC	CASSPPLEGQDQSYEQYF
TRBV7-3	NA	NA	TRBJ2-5	TGTGCCAGCAGCTTCGGATGGGGGGAGACCCAGTACTTC	CASSFGWGETQYF
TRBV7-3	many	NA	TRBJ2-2	TGTGCCAGCAGCCGGGACCACGGGGAGCTGTTTTTT	CASSRDHGELFF
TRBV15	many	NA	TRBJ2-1	TGTGCCACCAGCAGAGATCGGTGGGACTACAATGAGCAGTTCTTC	CATSRDRWDYNEQFF
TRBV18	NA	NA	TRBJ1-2	TGTGCCAGCTCACCATTCGTAGGGGGACAAAACTATGGCTACACCTTC	CASSPFVGGQNYGYTF
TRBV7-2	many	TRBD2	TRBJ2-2	TGTGCCAGCAGCTCAACTAGCGGGAGGGCCGGGGAGCTGTTTTTT	CASSSTSGRAGELFF
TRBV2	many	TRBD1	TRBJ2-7	TGTGCCAGCAACCGGGACAGGGTTAACGAGCAGTACTTC	CASNRDRVNEQYF
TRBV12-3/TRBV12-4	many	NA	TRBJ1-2	TGTGCCAGCAGTTTAGCGTTGTCTGGCTACACCTTC	CASSLALSGYTF
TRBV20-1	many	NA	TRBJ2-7	TGCAGTGCTAGCCCGGGGTCCGGATCCTACGAGCAGTACTTC	CSASPGSGSYEQYF
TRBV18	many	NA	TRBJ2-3	TGTGCCAGCTCACCCCCAAGGACCAGAGCTAGCACAGATACGCAGTATTTT	CASSPPRTRASTDTQYF
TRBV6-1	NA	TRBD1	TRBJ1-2	TGTGCCAGCAGAACACAGGGGAAGCCTAACTATGGCTACACCTTC	CASRTQGKPNYGYTF
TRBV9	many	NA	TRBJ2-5	TGTGCCAGCAGCGTAGGCACAACCCAAGAGACCCAGTACTTC	CASSVGTTQETQYF
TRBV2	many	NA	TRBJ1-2	TGTGCCAGCAGTGCTACGGGACTCCCGAACTATGGCTACACCTTC	CASSATGLPNYGYTF
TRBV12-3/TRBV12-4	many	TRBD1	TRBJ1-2	TGTGCCAGCAGCCCAACCTTCAGGACAGGGGGGGGCTACACCTTC	CASSPTFRTGGGYTF
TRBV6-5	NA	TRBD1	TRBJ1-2	TGTGCCAGCAGTTCAGGGATAAACAGGGGTATCTATGGCTACACCTTC	CASSSGINRGIYGYTF
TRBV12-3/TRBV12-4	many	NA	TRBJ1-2	TGTGCCAGCAGTTGGGGAGATGGCTACACCTTC	CASSWGDGYTF